What follows are 31 T cell receptor beta chains derived from one specimen sequenced in a study of neurological immune-mediated disorders. MiXCR was run by TCRdb on the 5' RACE reads, yielding one entry per CDR3 protein. The sample carries around 28,000 distinct CDR3 sequences, approximately 2.7% recorded once. The sample taken for sequencing was PBMCs. These receptors were taken from a woman aged 45-65 years with multiple sclerosis.

This clonotype was counted ten times or more. The chain employs TRBV29-1 and TRBJ1-5; a weak D match, TRBD1 (6 bases). Per germline, CDR1 SQVTM and CDR2 ANQGSEA. Trimming shortened V by 4 bases and J by 2 bases, and 12 bases separated the two germline ends. The CDR3 length is 14 residues. The CDR3 DNA sequence: TGCAGCGTTGCTACGGACAGCGGCAATCAGCCCCAGCATTTT. It translates to CSVATDSGNQPQHF.

This clonotype was observed at least ten times. The V call is TRBV9, the J call TRBJ2-7; 8 bases match TRBD1. Germline CDR1 reads SGDLS; CDR2 reads YYNGEE. Losses at the gene ends were 0 bases for V and 0 bases for J; bases not matched to a gene: 8. The CDR3 has 17 residues. In DNA form, the CDR3 reads TGTGCCAGCAGCGTAGATTTGAGGACAGGGAGCTCCTACGAGCAGTACTTC. Residues: CASSVDLRTGSSYEQYF. The whole variable domain, filled in from reference TRBV9 and TRBJ2-7, reads DSGVTQTPKHLITATGQRVTLRCSPRSGDLSVYWYQQSLDQGLQFLIQYYNGEERAKGNILERFSAQQFPDLHSELNLSSLELGDSALYFCASSVDLRTGSSYEQYFGPGTRLTVT.

This clonotype showed up many times. This rearrangement joins TRBV10-3 to TRBJ2-2, with D hard to call. This CDR3 spans 15 amino acids. V was pared by 1 base and J by 0 bases, with 6 bases between. Germline lookup yields CDR1 ENHRY and CDR2 SYGVKD. In DNA, the CDR3 is TGTGCCATCAGTGAGTGGGAAACGAACACCGGGGAGCTGTTTTTT. Translating it yields CAISEWETNTGELFF.

This clonotype was counted at least ten times. The rearrangement uses TRBV2 and TRBJ2-1; TRBD2 aligns across 8 bases. This CDR3 comprises 17 residues. The V segment lost 3 bases and the J segment 0 bases; nucleotides outside the gene matches: 7. Germline V gene lookup returns CDR1 SNHLY and CDR2 FYNNEI. This CDR3 is CASSDDREGPSYNEQFF. The CDR3 region has the DNA TGTGCCAGCAGTGATGATCGGGAGGGCCCCTCCTACAATGAGCAGTTCTTC.

This clonotype is labeled as medium-sized (0.01 to 0.1%). CDR3 region: CASGAGAQETQYF. CDR3 coding DNA: TGTGCCAGCGGGGCAGGCGCTCAAGAGACCCAGTACTTC. This chain uses TRBV6-5 with TRBJ2-5; D perhaps matches TRBD1 (5 bases). V dropped 8 bases and J dropped 2 bases, with 12 bases sitting between them. This CDR3 is 13 amino acids long. Germline V gives CDR1 MNHEY, CDR2 SVGAGI.

This clonotype was seen at least ten times. This chain links TRBV20-1 with TRBJ2-5; no clear D gene. V dropped 1 base and J dropped 4 bases, with 16 bases sitting between them. The CDR3 extends over 15 amino acids. Germline CDR1 reads DFQATT; CDR2 reads SNEGSKA (reference sequence). CDR3 sequence reads: CSARVGPDIGETQYF. For the CDR3, the DNA is TGCAGTGCTAGAGTCGGTCCCGACATAGGAGAGACCCAGTACTTC.

This clonotype occurred a few times. This chain connects TRBV7-2 to TRBJ1-1, with D possibly matching TRBD1 (6 bases). The CDR3 is made up of 15 amino acids. CDR1 and CDR2 (germline): SGHTA, FQGNSA. V shed 1 base and J shed 4 bases, with 13 bases lying between them. The CDR3 DNA reads TGTGCCAGCAGCTTAGTCGGGGGGGCGCGCACTGAAGCTTTCTTT. The encoded protein is CASSLVGGARTEAFF.

In this sample, this clonotype turned up many times. The J gene is TRBJ1-1, the V gene TRBV6-5; maybe TRBD1 (6 bases). CDR1 MNHEY and CDR2 SVGAGI come from the germline V gene. Trimming shortened V by 1 base and J by 1 base, and 13 bases separated the two germline ends. The CDR3 has 16 amino acids. CDR3 residues: CASSYFGVDRNTEAFF. The CDR3 DNA follows: TGTGCCAGCAGTTACTTCGGAGTGGACAGGAACACTGAAGCTTTCTTT.

This clonotype has ten or more counts. V gene TRBV20-1 combines with J gene TRBJ1-1; D remains unclear. This CDR3 comprises 14 residues. The V end was cut by 2 bases, the J end by 4 bases, with 14 bases between. Germline V lookup: CDR1 DFQATT, CDR2 SNEGSKA (reference sequence). The CDR3: CSARKLGWGTEAFF. The CDR3 region has the DNA TGCAGTGCTAGAAAGCTAGGCTGGGGCACTGAAGCTTTCTTT.

This clonotype appeared many times. The chain has TRBV12-3 or TRBV12-4 and TRBJ2-1, with a possible D match to TRBD1 (5 bases). The ends were cut back, 7 bases at V and 8 bases at J, with 15 bases in the middle. The CDR3 runs 13 residues. The CDR3 reads CASTADPRDEQFF. The CDR3 region has the DNA TGTGCCAGCACCGCAGACCCCAGGGATGAGCAGTTCTTC.

Points on this clonotype: With a much larger clone just one base away, this may be a read error. The chain uses TRBV5-1 and TRBJ2-1; 11 nucleotides match TRBD1. The CDR3 is made up of 15 amino acids. The V and J ends lost 4 bases and 6 bases, in that order; junction bases with no gene match: 6. The germline V gene encodes CDR1 SGHRS and CDR2 YFSETQ. CDR3 loop: CASSRDRGKINEQFF. CDR3 coding DNA: TGCGCCAGCAGCAGGGACAGGGGGAAGATCAATGAGCAGTTCTTC.

Many counts were recorded for this clonotype. The chain combines TRBV9 with TRBJ2-3; tentatively, D is TRBD2 (6 bases). The V gene lost 0 bases and the J gene lost 0 bases, with 8 bases spanning the gap. The length of the CDR3 is 15 residues. Germline CDR1 reads SGDLS; CDR2 reads YYNGEE. CDR3 bases: TGTGCCAGCAGCGTAGCGGGGGACAGCACAGATACGCAGTATTTT. Amino acid sequence: CASSVAGDSTDTQYF. The whole variable domain, remainder taken from reference TRBV9 and TRBJ2-3, is DSGVTQTPKHLITATGQRVTLRCSPRSGDLSVYWYQQSLDQGLQFLIQYYNGEERAKGNILERFSAQQFPDLHSELNLSSLELGDSALYFCASSVAGDSTDTQYFGPGTRLTVL.

This clonotype was found many times. The CDR3 is CASSPGTPSDFNYGYTF. The CDR3 DNA reads as TGCGCCAGCAGCCCCGGGACACCCTCCGACTTTAACTATGGCTACACCTTC. The V gene is TRBV4-3, the J gene TRBJ1-2, with a tentative D call TRBD1 (6 bases). Germline V lookup: CDR1 LGHNA, CDR2 YSLEER. The CDR3 is made up of 17 amino acids. V dropped 4 bases and J dropped 1 base, with 19 bases sitting between them.

There are many counts of this clonotype. The chain links TRBV6-6 to TRBJ1-5; D ambiguous. The V gene's germline CDR1 is MNHNY and CDR2 SVGAGI (reference sequence). The CDR3 consists of 14 residues. Deletions cut 2 bases from V and 6 bases from J, with 11 bases between. CDR3 sequence (DNA): TGTGCCAGCAGTTACGAGGGTGGGCGTCAGCCCCAGCATTTT. Translation: CASSYEGGRQPQHF.

Ten or more counts support this clonotype. The J gene is TRBJ2-7, the V gene TRBV29-1; D remains ambiguous. CDR3 size: 11 residues. The germline V gene encodes CDR1 SQVTM and CDR2 ANQGSEA. V was clipped by 5 bases and J by 1 base, with 6 bases between them. CDR3 coding DNA: TGCAGCGTTCAGGATTCCTACGAGCAGTACTTC. Protein product: CSVQDSYEQYF.

Sample share makes this clonotype medium-sized. The chain is built from TRBV20-1 and TRBJ2-1; tentative D call: TRBD1 (6 bases). This CDR3 contains 14 residues. CDR1 and CDR2 (germline): DFQATT, SNEGSKA (reference sequence). V was clipped by 6 bases and J by 3 bases, with 15 bases between them. The CDR3 coding sequence is TGCAGTGCCATAACAGGGCTTGACTACAATGAGCAGTTCTTC. It specifies CSAITGLDYNEQFF.

This clonotype was counted many times. The rearrangement uses TRBV29-1 and TRBJ1-2; TRBD1 matches 9 bases. The CDR3 is made up of 11 amino acids. J gave up 8 bases and V 7 bases, and 5 bases lay outside the gene matches. CDR1 and CDR2 (germline): SQVTM, ANQGSEA. DNA for the CDR3: TGCAGCGCCCCGGGACAGGGAGGCTACACCTTC. Its protein product is CSAPGQGGYTF.

This clonotype was counted ten times or more. This CDR3 is CASSDRRVADTQYF. The CDR3 coding sequence is TGCGCCAGCAGTGATCGCAGGGTGGCAGATACGCAGTATTTT. The chain carries TRBV10-2 and TRBJ2-3; tentatively, D is TRBD1 (5 bases). Germline V gene sequence: CDR1 WSHSY, CDR2 SAAADI. The CDR3 is 14 amino acids. Between the trimmed V and J ends, which lost 3 bases and 4 bases, there was a span of 11 bases.

This clonotype was recorded at least ten times. The V and J genes are TRBV20-1 and TRBJ2-5; 12 nucleotides line up with TRBD1. The germline V gene has CDR1 DFQATT and CDR2 SNEGSKA (reference sequence). CDR3 length: 14 amino acids. V lost 5 bases to trimming and J lost 4 bases; unmatched junction nucleotides: 5. CDR3 amino acids: CSAQGTGGPETQYF. CDR3 bases: TGCAGTGCTCAAGGGACAGGGGGCCCAGAGACCCAGTACTTC.

In this sample, this clonotype turned up a few times. The CDR3 coding sequence is TGTGCCAGCAGCCCACTCCCCGGGGGCAAGAAGTACTTC. This gives the protein CASSPLPGGKKYF. The rearrangement links TRBV11-2 to TRBJ2-7; D could derive from TRBD1 or TRBD2 (6 bases each). The CDR3 has 13 amino acids. V was pared by 5 bases and J by 11 bases, with 19 bases between. CDR1 SGHAT and CDR2 FQNNGV come from the germline V gene.

This clonotype was counted ten times or more. The chain recombines TRBV6-5 with TRBJ1-1; possibly TRBD1 for D (5 bases). Per germline, CDR1 MNHEY and CDR2 SVGAGI. The V and J ends lost 11 bases and 0 bases respectively, with 13 bases between them. This CDR3 is 13 amino acids long. The CDR3 nucleotides are TGTGCCGGAGAGAACAGGTTGAACACTGAAGCTTTCTTT. Its translation is CAGENRLNTEAFF.

This clonotype occurred many times. The chain's CDR3 is CASSVARGPYYGYTF. DNA for the CDR3: TGTGCCAGCAGCGTAGCACGAGGGCCCTACTATGGCTACACCTTC. The chain links TRBV9 to TRBJ1-2; no clear D gene. This CDR3 comprises 15 residues. V shed 0 bases and J shed 3 bases, with 12 bases lying between them. Germline V gene data show CDR1 as SGDLS and CDR2 as YYNGEE. The entire variable domain, with the rest obtained from reference TRBV9 and TRBJ1-2, is as follows: DSGVTQTPKHLITATGQRVTLRCSPRSGDLSVYWYQQSLDQGLQFLIQYYNGEERAKGNILERFSAQQFPDLHSELNLSSLELGDSALYFCASSVARGPYYGYTFGSGTRLTVV.

This clonotype was found many times. The rearrangement uses TRBV7-9 and TRBJ2-5, with 9 bases aligning to TRBD2. Trimming removed 6 bases from V and 3 bases from J; junction bases left unmatched: 14. This CDR3 contains 17 residues. Germline CDR1 reads SEHNR; CDR2 reads FQNEAQ (reference sequence). The CDR3 bases are TGTGCCAGCAGTCTGATATCGGGTAGCGGGAGTAAAGAGACCCAGTACTTC. Amino acids: CASSLISGSGSKETQYF.

This clonotype was picked up many times. The chain combines TRBV7-9 with TRBJ1-5; D gene ambiguous. Trimming pared 5 bases from V and 7 bases from J, leaving 12 bases between. Germline V gene sequence: CDR1 SEHNR, CDR2 FQNEAQ (reference sequence). The CDR3 totals 13 residues. CDR3 sequence reads: CASSLGGYQPQHF. The CDR3 DNA reads TGTGCCAGCAGCCTGGGAGGGTACCAGCCCCAGCATTTT.

This clonotype was detected ten times or more. This chain connects TRBV24-1 to TRBJ2-5; 9 bases fit TRBD1. In germline, CDR1 is KGHDR, CDR2 SFDVKD. This CDR3 contains 17 residues. With 3 bases clipped from V and 4 bases from J, the junction kept 11 bases outside the gene matches. CDR3 in DNA: TGTGCCACCAGTGATCAAGGACAGGGGTTATATGGAGAGACCCAGTACTTC. As protein: CATSDQGQGLYGETQYF.

This clonotype was detected ten times or more. The chain has TRBV6-5 and TRBJ2-3; 10 nucleotides match TRBD2. The CDR3 is 15 residues long. Germline CDR1 is MNHEY and CDR2 is SVGAGI. Trimming cost V 7 bases and J 4 bases; bases outside gene matches: 8. Written as DNA, the CDR3 is TGTGCCAGCACCGCAGCGGGAGGGCCCCCAGATACGCAGTATTTT. This encodes CASTAAGGPPDTQYF.

The table lists this clonotype with many counts. The rearrangement joins TRBV15 to TRBJ1-1; D is uncertain. Between the trimmed V and J ends, which lost 0 bases and 1 base, there was a span of 9 bases. Per germline, CDR1 LNHNV and CDR2 YYDKDF (reference sequence). The CDR3 runs 15 residues. The CDR3 is CATSRDRLPNTEAFF. CDR3 nucleotides: TGTGCCACCAGCAGAGACCGTCTTCCGAACACTGAAGCTTTCTTT.

In this sample, this clonotype turned up many times. The rearrangement links TRBV4-3 to TRBJ2-1, with D tentatively TRBD1 (6 bases). Germline V gene data show CDR1 as LGHNA and CDR2 as YSLEER. V lost 1 base, J lost 8 bases, and 15 bases lay in between. The CDR3 length is 15 residues. CDR3 nucleotides: TGCGCCAGCAGCCAAGGCTGGAATGGGGGCCATGAGCAGTTCTTC. It translates to CASSQGWNGGHEQFF.

This clonotype was counted many times. The CDR3 here is CSGGDGPNEKLFF. CDR3 sequence (DNA): TGCAGTGGGGGGGACGGGCCGAATGAAAAACTGTTTTTT. The chain couples TRBV20-1 to TRBJ1-4; possibly TRBD1 for D (5 bases). This CDR3 region has 13 residues. V shed 7 bases and J shed 5 bases, with 14 bases lying between them. CDR1 is DFQATT and CDR2 is SNEGSKA in the germline V gene (reference sequence).

In its sample, this clonotype was seen a few times. This chain uses TRBV20-1 with TRBJ2-3; 13 bases are shared with TRBD2. CDR3 length equals 14 residues. Germline V lookup: CDR1 DFQATT, CDR2 SNEGSKA (reference sequence). V shed 5 bases and J 4 bases; nucleotides not matched to a gene: 3. The CDR3 nucleotides are TGCAGTGCTGGACTAGCGGGAGTGGCAGATACGCAGTATTTT. Its translation is CSAGLAGVADTQYF.

This clonotype was detected many times. An end of the junction does not agree with germline; a read error may underlie this. The V call is TRBV5-1, the J call TRBJ1-5; weak D call: TRBD1 (6 bases). Per germline, CDR1 SGHRS and CDR2 YFSETQ. The CDR3 contains 15 residues. The CDR3 sequence is CASSREGTNNQPQNF. CDR3 in DNA: TGCGCCAGCAGCCGAGAGGGGACAAACAATCAGCCCCAGAATTTT.